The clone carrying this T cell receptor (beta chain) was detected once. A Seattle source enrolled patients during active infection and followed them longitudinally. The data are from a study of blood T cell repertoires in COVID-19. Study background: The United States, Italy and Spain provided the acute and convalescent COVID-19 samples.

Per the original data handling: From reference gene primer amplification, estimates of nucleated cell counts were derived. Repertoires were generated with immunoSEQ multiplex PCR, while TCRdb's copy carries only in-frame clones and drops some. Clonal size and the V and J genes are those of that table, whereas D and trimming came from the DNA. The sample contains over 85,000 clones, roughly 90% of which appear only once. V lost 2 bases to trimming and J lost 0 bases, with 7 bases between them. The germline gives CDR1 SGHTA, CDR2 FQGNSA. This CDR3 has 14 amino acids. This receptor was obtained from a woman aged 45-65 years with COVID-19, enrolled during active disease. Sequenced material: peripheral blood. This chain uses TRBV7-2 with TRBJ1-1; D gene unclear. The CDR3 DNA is TGTGCCAGCAGCTTAATGCCGGTGAACACTGAAGCTTTCTTT. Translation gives CASSLMPVNTEAFF.